This TCR beta chain was captured by sequencing in a study of radiotherapy plus CTLA-4 blockade in lung cancer. Libraries were prepared by immunoSEQ multiplex PCR; TCRdb keeps only in-frame clonotypes and omits some of them. Among around 40,000 clones listed, approximately 68% were seen once. The CDR3 spans 13 residues. Germline assignment: CDR1 SQVTM and CDR2 ANQGSEA. V lost 3 bases, J lost 6 bases, and 4 bases stayed unmatched. The sequence was obtained from a human donor with non-small cell lung cancer who had stable disease on radiotherapy plus ipilimumab. The gene calls are TRBV29-1 and TRBJ2-7; 11 nucleotides match TRBD1. The specimen comprised peripheral blood, sampled from a patient treated with radiotherapy plus ipilimumab. CDR3: CSVDRDRGGEQYF. The CDR3 DNA reads as TGCAGCGTTGACCGGGACAGGGGGGGCGAGCAGTACTTC.